This T cell receptor (beta chain) was obtained from a study of cytomegalovirus exposure and HLA in healthy donors. The PCR was carried out with 60 Vbeta primers and 13 Jbeta primers. TCRdb keeps only in-frame clones here, not all; method: immunoSEQ multiplex PCR. The sample has over 130,000 clones, about 76% seen once; the top ten hold under 4%. This CDR3 contains 14 residues. V lost 3 bases and J 1 base, leaving 9 bases between the germline ends. Germline V gene sequence: CDR1 LNHDA, CDR2 SQIVND (reference sequence). This chain uses TRBV19 with TRBJ2-5; D perhaps matches TRBD2 (6 bases). The source of this sequence is a human donor in good health. The material sequenced was PBMCs. CDR3 region: CASSMTSSQETQYF. CDR3 DNA: TGTGCCAGTAGTATGACTAGTTCCCAAGAGACCCAGTACTTC.